This TCR beta chain was documented in a study of blood T cells in healthy people across ages. For the second PCR, which ran for about 7 to 12 cycles, a sample-barcoded 5' primer and a J-beta primer mix were used. One entry per CDR3 protein, called by TCRdb with MiXCR from the 5' RACE reads. The repertoire holds about 970,000 distinct CDR3 sequences, with about 53% as singletons. This clonotype was counted a few times. The CDR3 has 14 residues. The V end lost 1 base, the J end lost 4 bases, and 10 bases lay between the germline ends. Germline CDR1 LNHNV, CDR2 YYDKDF (reference sequence). The material sequenced was blood. The clonotype comes from a woman aged 60 to 75 in good health. The chain recombines TRBV15 with TRBJ2-5, with D uncertain. The CDR3 loop reads CATSRGLTGETQYF. Written as DNA, the CDR3 is TGTGCCACCAGCAGAGGGCTTACGGGAGAGACCCAGTACTTC.